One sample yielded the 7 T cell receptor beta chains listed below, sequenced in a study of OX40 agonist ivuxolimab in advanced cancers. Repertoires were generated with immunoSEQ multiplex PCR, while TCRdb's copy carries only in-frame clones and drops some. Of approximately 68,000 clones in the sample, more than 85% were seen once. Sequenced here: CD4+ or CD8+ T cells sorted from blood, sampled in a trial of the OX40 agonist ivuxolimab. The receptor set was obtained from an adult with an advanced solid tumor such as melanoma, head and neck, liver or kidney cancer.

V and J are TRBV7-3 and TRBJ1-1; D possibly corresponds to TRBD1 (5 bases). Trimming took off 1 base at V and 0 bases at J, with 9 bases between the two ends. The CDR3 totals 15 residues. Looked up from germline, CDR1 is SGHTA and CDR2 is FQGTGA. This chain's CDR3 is CASSLNRNMNTEAFF. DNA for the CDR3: TGTGCCAGCAGCTTAAACAGGAACATGAACACTGAAGCTTTCTTT.

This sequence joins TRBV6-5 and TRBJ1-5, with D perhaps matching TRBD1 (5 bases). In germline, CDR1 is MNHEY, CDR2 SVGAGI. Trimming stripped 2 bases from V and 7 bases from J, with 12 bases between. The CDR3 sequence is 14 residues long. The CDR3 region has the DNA TGTGCCAGCAGTTACGGGGCAGGGAGCCAGCCCCAGCATTTT. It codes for CASSYGAGSQPQHF.

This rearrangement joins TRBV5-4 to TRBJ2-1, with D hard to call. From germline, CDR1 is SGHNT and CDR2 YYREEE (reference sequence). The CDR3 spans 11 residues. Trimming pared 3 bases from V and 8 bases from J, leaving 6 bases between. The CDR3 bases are TGTGCCAGCAGCTCAATAGATGAGCAGTTCTTC. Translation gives CASSSIDEQFF.

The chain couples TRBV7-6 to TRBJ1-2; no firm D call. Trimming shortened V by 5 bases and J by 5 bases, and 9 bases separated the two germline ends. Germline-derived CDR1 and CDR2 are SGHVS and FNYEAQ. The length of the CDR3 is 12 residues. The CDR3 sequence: CASSPRGYGYTF. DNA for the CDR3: TGTGCCAGCAGCCCCCGCGGATATGGCTACACCTTC. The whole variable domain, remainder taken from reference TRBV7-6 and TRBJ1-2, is GAGVSQSPRYKVTKRGQDVALRCDPISGHVSLYWYRQALGQGPEFLTYFNYEAQQDKSGLPNDRFSAERPEGSISTLTIQRTEQRDSAMYRCASSPRGYGYTFGSGTRLTVV.

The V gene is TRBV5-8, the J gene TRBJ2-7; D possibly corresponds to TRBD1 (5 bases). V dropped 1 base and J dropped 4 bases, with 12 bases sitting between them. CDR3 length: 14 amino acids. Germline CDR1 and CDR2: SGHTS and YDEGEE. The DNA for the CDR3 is TGTGCCAGCAGCTTGCGCCCAGGGTGGTACGAGCAGTACTTC. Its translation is CASSLRPGWYEQYF.

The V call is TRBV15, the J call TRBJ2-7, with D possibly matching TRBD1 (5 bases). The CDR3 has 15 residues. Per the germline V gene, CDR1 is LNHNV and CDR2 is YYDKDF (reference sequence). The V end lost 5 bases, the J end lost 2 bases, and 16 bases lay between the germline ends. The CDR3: CATSHQQGVAYEQYF. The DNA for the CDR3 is TGTGCCACCAGCCACCAGCAAGGGGTGGCCTACGAGCAGTACTTC.

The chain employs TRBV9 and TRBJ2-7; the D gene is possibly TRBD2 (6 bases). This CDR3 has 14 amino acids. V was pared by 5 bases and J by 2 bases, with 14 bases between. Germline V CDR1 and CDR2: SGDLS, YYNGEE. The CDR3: CASSSGTLTYEQYF. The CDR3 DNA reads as TGTGCCAGCAGTTCCGGGACTTTGACCTACGAGCAGTACTTC.